Listed here are 8 T cell receptor beta chains from one sample, sequenced in a study of shared clonotypes between healthy human individuals (dated by TCRdb to 2020 to 2021). The library was produced with the immunoSEQ multiplex PCR assay. TCRdb carries this immuneACCESS record with in-frame sequences only. Its versions omit some clonotypes, under half of them owing to an unresolved V gene in the studies checked, with the rest unexplained. This sample lists some 1.4 million clones; 96% were detected once. The ten biggest clones cover roughly 1.2% of the sample. The sequencing input was naive CD4+ T cells sorted from blood. The cell subset or site label, read with the paper, signifies: CD45RA+ positively selected. The receptors stem from a man aged 25 to 40 in good health.

The chain uses TRBV11-3 and TRBJ2-4; weak D call: TRBD2 (5 bases). CDR1 is SGHNT, CDR2 YENEEA, per germline. This CDR3 is 13 amino acids long. Trimming shortened V by 3 bases and J by 9 bases, and 12 bases separated the two germline ends. CDR3 sequence reads: CASSLDGGGIQYF. In DNA form, the CDR3 reads TGTGCCAGCAGCTTGGACGGCGGAGGCATTCAGTACTTC.

V usage is TRBV18 and J usage is TRBJ2-1, with D perhaps matching TRBD1 (5 bases). The CDR3 spans 19 residues. CDR1 and CDR2 (germline): KGHSH, LQKENI. Trimming removed 1 base from V and 4 bases from J, with 23 bases in between. CDR3 bases: TGTGCCAGCTCACCACTGGGGCCAAGGGGATGGGATGAATACAATGAGCAGTTCTTC. This encodes CASSPLGPRGWDEYNEQFF.

This chain joins TRBV14 and TRBJ2-3; D unresolved. Trimming removed 3 bases from V and 1 base from J, with 8 bases in between. Germline CDR1 SGHDN, CDR2 FVKESK. This CDR3 has 14 residues. The CDR3 spells CASSQNLRTDTQYF. The CDR3 DNA is TGTGCCAGCAGCCAGAATCTTCGCACAGATACGCAGTATTTT.

The genes are TRBV5-5 and TRBJ2-3, with 7 bases fitting TRBD1. The V segment lost 0 bases and the J segment 5 bases; nucleotides outside the gene matches: 6. Germline V lookup: CDR1 SGHKS, CDR2 YYEKEE (reference sequence). The CDR3 is 15 amino acids. CDR3 amino acids: CASSLGTGGGDTQYF. The CDR3, as DNA: TGTGCCAGCAGCTTGGGGACAGGTGGGGGAGATACGCAGTATTTT.

The chain couples TRBV5-1 to TRBJ2-7; 7 bases are shared with TRBD2. With V trimmed by 4 bases and J by 2 bases, 12 bases remained unmatched. CDR1 SGHRS and CDR2 YFSETQ come from the germline V gene. There are 16 residues in the CDR3. This CDR3 reads CASSPNPASGTYEQYF. CDR3 DNA: TGCGCCAGCAGCCCCAACCCCGCGAGCGGGACCTACGAGCAGTACTTC.

The chain is built from TRBV28 and TRBJ1-2; D is unresolved. V was pared by 5 bases and J by 8 bases, with 12 bases between. Germline CDR1 MDHEN, CDR2 SYDVKM. The CDR3 length is 12 residues. CDR3 nucleotides: TGTGCCAGCAGTGACCCGTCAGAGGGCTACACCTTC. It codes for CASSDPSEGYTF.

The J gene is TRBJ1-2, the V gene TRBV28, with D tentatively TRBD1 (6 bases). The CDR3 extends over 13 amino acids. Per germline, CDR1 MDHEN and CDR2 SYDVKM. Trimming cost V 4 bases and J 3 bases, with 9 bases left between them. In DNA, the CDR3 is TGTGCCAGCAGTTCAGCAGGGGACTATGGCTACACCTTC. This gives the protein CASSSAGDYGYTF.

The chain employs TRBV19 and TRBJ1-5; 7 nucleotides match TRBD1. After removal of 7 bases from V and 6 bases from J, the junction contained 12 bases not matched to a gene. Looked up from germline, CDR1 is LNHDA and CDR2 is SQIVND (reference sequence). This CDR3 region has 15 residues. The CDR3 bases are TGTGCCAGTATGGTCCTCGGGACAGCAACTCAGCCCCAGCATTTT. Translation gives CASMVLGTATQPQHF.